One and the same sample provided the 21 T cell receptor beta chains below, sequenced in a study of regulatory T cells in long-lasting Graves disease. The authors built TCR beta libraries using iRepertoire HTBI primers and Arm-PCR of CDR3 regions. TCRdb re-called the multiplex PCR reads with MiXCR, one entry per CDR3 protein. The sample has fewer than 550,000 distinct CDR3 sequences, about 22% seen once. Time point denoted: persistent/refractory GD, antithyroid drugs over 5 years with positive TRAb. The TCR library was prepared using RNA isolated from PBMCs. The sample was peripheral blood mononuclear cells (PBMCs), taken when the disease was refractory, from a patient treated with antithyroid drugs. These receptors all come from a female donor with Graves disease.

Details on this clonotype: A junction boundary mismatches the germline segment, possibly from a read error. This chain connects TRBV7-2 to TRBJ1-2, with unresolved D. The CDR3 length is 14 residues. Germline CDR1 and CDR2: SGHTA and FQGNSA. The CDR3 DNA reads TGCGCCAGCAGCCAAGCATCAGAGAACTATGGCTACACCTTC. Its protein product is CASSQASENYGYTF.

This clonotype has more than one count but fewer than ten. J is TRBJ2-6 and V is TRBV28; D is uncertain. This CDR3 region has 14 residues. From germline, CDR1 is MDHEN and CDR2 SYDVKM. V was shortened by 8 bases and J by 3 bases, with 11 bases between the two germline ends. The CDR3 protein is CASGPVNGANVLTF. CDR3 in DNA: TGTGCCAGCGGCCCGGTGAATGGGGCCAACGTCCTGACTTTC.

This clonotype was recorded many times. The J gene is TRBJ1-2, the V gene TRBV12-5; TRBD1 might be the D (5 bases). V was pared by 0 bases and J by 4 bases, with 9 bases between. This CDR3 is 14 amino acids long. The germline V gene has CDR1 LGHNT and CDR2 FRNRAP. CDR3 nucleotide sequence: TGTGCTAGTGGTTTGGTAGCAGGGCCCTATGGCTACACCTTC. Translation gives CASGLVAGPYGYTF.

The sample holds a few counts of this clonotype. CDR3 protein: CASSFRSGGTEAFF. The CDR3 DNA follows: TGTGCCAGCAGTTTTAGGTCAGGGGGCACTGAAGCTTTCTTT. The J gene is TRBJ1-1, the V gene TRBV12-3 or TRBV12-4; 7 bases are shared with TRBD1. The trim removed 3 bases at V and 4 bases at J, leaving 5 bases unmatched. The CDR3 covers 14 residues.

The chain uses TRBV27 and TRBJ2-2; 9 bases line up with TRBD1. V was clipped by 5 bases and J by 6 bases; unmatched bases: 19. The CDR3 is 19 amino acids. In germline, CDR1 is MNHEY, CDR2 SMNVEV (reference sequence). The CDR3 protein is CASSPIPSGQGILSGELFF. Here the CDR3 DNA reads TGTGCCAGCAGTCCGATACCGTCGGGACAGGGTATCCTATCCGGGGAGCTGTTTTTT.

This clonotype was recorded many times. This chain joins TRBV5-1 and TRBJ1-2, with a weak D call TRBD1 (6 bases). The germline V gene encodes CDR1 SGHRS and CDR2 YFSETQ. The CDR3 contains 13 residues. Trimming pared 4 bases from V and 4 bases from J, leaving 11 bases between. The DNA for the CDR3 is TGCGCCAGCAGCCAGACAGGAGTCTATGGCTACACCTTC. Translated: CASSQTGVYGYTF.

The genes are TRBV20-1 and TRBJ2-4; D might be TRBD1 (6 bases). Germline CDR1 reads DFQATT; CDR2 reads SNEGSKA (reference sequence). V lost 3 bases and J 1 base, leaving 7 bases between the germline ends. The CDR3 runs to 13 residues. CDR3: CSASDRAKNIQYF. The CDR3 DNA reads TGCAGTGCTAGCGACAGGGCCAAAAACATTCAGTACTTC.

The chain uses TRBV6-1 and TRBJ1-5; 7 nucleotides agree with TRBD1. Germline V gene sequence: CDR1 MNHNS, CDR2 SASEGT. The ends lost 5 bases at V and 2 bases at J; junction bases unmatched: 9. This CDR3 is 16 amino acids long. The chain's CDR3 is CASSIQGPIGNQPQHF. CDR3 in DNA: TGTGCCAGCAGTATACAGGGGCCCATCGGCAATCAGCCCCAGCATTTT.

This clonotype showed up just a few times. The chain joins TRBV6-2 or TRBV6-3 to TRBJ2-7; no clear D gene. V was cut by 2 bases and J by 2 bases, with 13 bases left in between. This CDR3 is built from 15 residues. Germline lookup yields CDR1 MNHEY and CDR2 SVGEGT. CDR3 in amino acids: CASSYGPRRPYEQYF. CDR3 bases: TGTGCCAGCAGTTACGGACCCCGACGCCCCTACGAGCAGTACTTC.

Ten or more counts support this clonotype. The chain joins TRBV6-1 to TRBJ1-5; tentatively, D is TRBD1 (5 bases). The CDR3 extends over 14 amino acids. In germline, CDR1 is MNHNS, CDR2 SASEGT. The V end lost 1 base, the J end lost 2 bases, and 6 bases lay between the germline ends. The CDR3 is CASSEVGGNQPQHF. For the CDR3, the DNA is TGTGCCAGCAGTGAAGTGGGGGGCAATCAGCCCCAGCATTTT.

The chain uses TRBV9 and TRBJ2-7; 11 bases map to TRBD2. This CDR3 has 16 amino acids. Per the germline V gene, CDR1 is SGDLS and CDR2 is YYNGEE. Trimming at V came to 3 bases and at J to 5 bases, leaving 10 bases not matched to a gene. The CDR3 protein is CASSEFSLAGANEQYF. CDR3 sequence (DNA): TGTGCCAGCAGCGAATTCTCACTAGCGGGAGCGAACGAGCAGTACTTC. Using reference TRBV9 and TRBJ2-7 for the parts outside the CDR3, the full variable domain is DSGVTQTPKHLITATGQRVTLRCSPRSGDLSVYWYQQSLDQGLQFLIQYYNGEERAKGNILERFSAQQFPDLHSELNLSSLELGDSALYFCASSEFSLAGANEQYFGPGTRLTVT.

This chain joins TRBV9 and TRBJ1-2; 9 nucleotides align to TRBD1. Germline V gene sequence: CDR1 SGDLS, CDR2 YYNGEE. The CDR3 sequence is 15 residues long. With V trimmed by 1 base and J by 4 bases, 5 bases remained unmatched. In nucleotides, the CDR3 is TGTGCCAGCAGCGTACTCGGGACAGGGTCCTATGGCTACACCTTC. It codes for CASSVLGTGSYGYTF.

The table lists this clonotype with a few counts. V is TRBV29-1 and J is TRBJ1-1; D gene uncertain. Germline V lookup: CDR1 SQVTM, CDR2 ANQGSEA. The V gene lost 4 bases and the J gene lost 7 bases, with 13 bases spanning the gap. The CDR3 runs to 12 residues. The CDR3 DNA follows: TGCAGCGTTGTACAGTTTGGCAATGAAGCTTTCTTT. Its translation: CSVVQFGNEAFF.

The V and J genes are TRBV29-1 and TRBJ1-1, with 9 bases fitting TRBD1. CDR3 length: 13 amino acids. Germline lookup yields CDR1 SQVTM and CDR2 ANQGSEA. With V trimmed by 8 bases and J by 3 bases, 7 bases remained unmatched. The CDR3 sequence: CSSGTGMDTEAFF. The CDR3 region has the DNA TGCAGCTCCGGGACAGGGATGGACACTGAAGCTTTCTTT. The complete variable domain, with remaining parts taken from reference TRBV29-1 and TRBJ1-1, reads SAVISQKPSRDICQRGTSLTIQCQVDSQVTMMFWYRQQPGQSLTLIATANQGSEATYESGFVIDKFPISRPNLTFSTLTVSNMSPEDSSIYLCSSGTGMDTEAFFGQGTRLTVV.

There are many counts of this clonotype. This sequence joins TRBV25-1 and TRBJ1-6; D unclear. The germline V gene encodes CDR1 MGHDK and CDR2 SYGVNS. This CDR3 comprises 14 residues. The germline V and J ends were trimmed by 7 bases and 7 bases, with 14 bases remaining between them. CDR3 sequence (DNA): TGTGCCAGCAAGGAAGCAGGATCGAATTCACCCCTCCACTTT. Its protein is CASKEAGSNSPLHF.

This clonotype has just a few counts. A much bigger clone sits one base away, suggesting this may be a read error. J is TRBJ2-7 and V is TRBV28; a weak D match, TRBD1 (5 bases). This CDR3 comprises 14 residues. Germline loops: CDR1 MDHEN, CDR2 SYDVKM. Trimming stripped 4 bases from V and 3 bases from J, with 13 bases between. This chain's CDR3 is CASSWGSSSYEQYF. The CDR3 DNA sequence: TGTGCCAGCAGTTGGGGCAGTTCAAGCTACGAGCAGTACTTC.

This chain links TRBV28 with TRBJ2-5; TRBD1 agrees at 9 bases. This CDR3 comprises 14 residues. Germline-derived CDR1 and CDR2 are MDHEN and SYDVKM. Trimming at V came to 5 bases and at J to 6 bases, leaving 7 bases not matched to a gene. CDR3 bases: TGTGCCAGCAGTCCCGGGACAGGGTGGAAGACCCAGTACTTC. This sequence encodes CASSPGTGWKTQYF.

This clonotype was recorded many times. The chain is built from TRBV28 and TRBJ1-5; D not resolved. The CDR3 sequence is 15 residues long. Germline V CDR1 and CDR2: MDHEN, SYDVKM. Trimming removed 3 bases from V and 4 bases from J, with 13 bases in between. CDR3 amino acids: CASSFIGSPNQPQHF. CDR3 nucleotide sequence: TGTGCCAGCAGTTTTATTGGTTCTCCGAATCAGCCCCAGCATTTT.

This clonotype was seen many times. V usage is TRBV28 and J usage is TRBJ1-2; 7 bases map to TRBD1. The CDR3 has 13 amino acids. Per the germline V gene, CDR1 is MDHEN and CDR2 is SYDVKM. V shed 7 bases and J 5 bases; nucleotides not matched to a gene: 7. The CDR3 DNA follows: TGTGCCAGCACCGCGGGACAGAGGTATGGCTACACCTTC. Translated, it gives CASTAGQRYGYTF.

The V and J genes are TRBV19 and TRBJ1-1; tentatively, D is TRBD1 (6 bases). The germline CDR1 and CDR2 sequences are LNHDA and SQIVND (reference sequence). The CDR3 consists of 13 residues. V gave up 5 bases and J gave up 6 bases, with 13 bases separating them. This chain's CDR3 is CASSPRGLAEAFF. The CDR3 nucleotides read TGTGCCAGTAGTCCTCGGGGGCTCGCTGAAGCTTTCTTT.

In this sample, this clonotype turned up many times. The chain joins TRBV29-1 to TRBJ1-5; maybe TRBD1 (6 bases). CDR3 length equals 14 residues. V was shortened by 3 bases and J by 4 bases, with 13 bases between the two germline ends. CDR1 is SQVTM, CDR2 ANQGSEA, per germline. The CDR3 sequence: CSVDGGGSNQPQHF. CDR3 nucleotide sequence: TGCAGCGTTGATGGAGGGGGGTCGAATCAGCCCCAGCATTTT.